Sequencing of this T cell receptor (beta chain) was carried out in a study of cytomegalovirus exposure and HLA in healthy donors. General study findings and limits: Versus the approximately 720-donor mean, an Asian-associated ancestry cluster reportedly showed fewer N-insertions in a later analysis. TCR beta chains numbering more than 150 were designated cytomegalovirus-associated.

The germline gives CDR1 LNHDA, CDR2 SQIVND (reference sequence). This CDR3 spans 17 amino acids. With V trimmed by 6 bases and J by 7 bases, 14 bases remained unmatched. Both 60 Vbeta primers and 13 Jbeta primers went into the PCR. Authors' methods: A follow-up analysis tallied tens of millions of unique TCR beta chains, 9 million to 11 million shared. The table came from immunoSEQ multiplex PCR; TCRdb's copy has only in-frame clones and leaves some out. The V and J calls and the clone size are those of that table, but D and trimming were determined from the DNA. Here the sample spans some 120,000 clones, more than 70% being singletons. This clone has just one count. Its antigen is unidentified.

The TCR sequence derives from a human donor in good health. Sample: PBMCs. This chain connects TRBV19 to TRBJ1-6, with 8 bases fitting TRBD1. CDR3 in DNA: TGTGCCAGTAGGGGGGCCCCTGGGACAGGCCTGAATTCACCCCTCCACTTT. Its translation is CASRGAPGTGLNSPLHF.